The 16 T cell receptor beta chains presented below share a single source sample, sequenced in a study of a mutant IDH1 vaccine in newly diagnosed glioma. Their recognized antigens are unknown. Here immunoSEQ multiplex PCR was the method, and the copy in TCRdb shows in-frame clones only, minus some. Counted here are some 80,000 clones, more than 80% occurring once; the ten biggest clones make up 0.7% to 0.95%. Time point denoted: week 23, last vaccination. Doses consisted of 300 ug of mutant IDH1 20-mer peptide each, paired with topical imiquimod. This material consisted of PBMCs, taken from a glioma patient whose treatment included an IDH1 peptide vaccine. The receptor source for this set is a woman aged 50 to 60 with glioma.

The chain is built from TRBV21-1 and TRBJ2-2. TRBV21-1 is noted as a pseudogene. The CDR3 contains 14 residues. The CDR3 DNA sequence: TGTGCCAGCAGCAAAGCGTATGGCACCGGGGAGCTGTTTTTT. It translates to CASSKAYGTGELFF.

The chain employs TRBV30 and TRBJ1-1, with D perhaps matching TRBD1 (5 bases). There are 13 residues in the CDR3. CDR1 and CDR2 from the germline V gene are GTSNPN and SVGIG (reference sequence). V lost 2 bases and J lost 7, with 14 bases in between. In DNA form, the CDR3 reads TGTGCCTGGAGTCGCTTTCGGGGCGGTGAAGCTTTCTTT. Translated, it gives CAWSRFRGGEAFF.

This sequence joins TRBV7-9 and TRBJ1-2, with 7 bases matching TRBD1. The germline CDR1 and CDR2 sequences are SEHNR and FQNEAQ (reference sequence). The CDR3 length is 15 residues. Trimming at V came to 5 bases and at J to 8 bases, leaving 14 bases not matched to a gene. The CDR3 sequence is CASSLYRGGSTGYTF. The CDR3 nucleotides are TGTGCCAGCAGCCTCTACAGGGGAGGTAGTACGGGCTACACCTTC.

This sequence joins TRBV5-1 and TRBJ2-1; 9 bases are a match to TRBD2. Germline CDR1 reads SGHRS; CDR2 reads YFSETQ. This CDR3 spans 17 amino acids. V was pared by 2 bases and J by 3 bases, with 9 bases of the junction left unmatched. The CDR3 here is CASSFGGLAPFYNEQFF. In DNA, the CDR3 is TGCGCCAGCAGCTTTGGGGGACTAGCTCCTTTCTACAATGAGCAGTTCTTC.

This chain connects TRBV4-1 to TRBJ1-6, with 7 bases aligning to TRBD1. With V trimmed by 1 base and J by 7 bases, 7 bases remained unmatched. Germline CDR1 reads MGHRA; CDR2 reads YSYEKL. The CDR3 is 16 amino acids. CDR3 bases: TGCGCCAGCAGCCAAGTCCTGGACAGGAGAAATTCACCCCTCCACTTT. Translating it yields CASSQVLDRRNSPLHF.

The V and J genes are TRBV5-4 and TRBJ1-5; 9 nucleotides line up with TRBD1. Germline CDR1 SGHNT, CDR2 YYREEE (reference sequence). After removal of 0 bases from V and 5 bases from J, the junction contained 6 bases not matched to a gene. The CDR3 is 16 amino acids. The CDR3 spells CASSLGWGQGDQPQHF. In DNA, the CDR3 is TGTGCCAGCAGCTTGGGTTGGGGACAGGGCGATCAGCCCCAGCATTTT.

As regards this clone: At one end, the junction sequence differs from germline, possibly due to a read error. The V gene is TRBV7-7, the J gene TRBJ2-5, with D perhaps being TRBD1 or TRBD2 (5 bases each). Germline CDR1 and CDR2: SSHAT and FNYEAQ (reference sequence). The CDR3 is made up of 13 amino acids. This CDR3 is CASSSGRSETQYF. CDR3 sequence (DNA): TGTGCTAGCAGTTCGGGGCGGTCGGAGACCCAGTACTTC. Using reference TRBV7-7 and TRBJ2-5 for the parts outside the CDR3, the full variable domain is GAGVSQSPRYKVTKRGQDVTLRCDPISSHATLYWYQQALGQGPEFLTYFNYEAQPDKSGLPSDRFSAERPEGSISTLTIQRTEQRDSAMYRCASSSGRSETQYFGPGTRLLVL.

This chain uses TRBV19 with TRBJ2-1; perhaps TRBD2 as D (6 bases). CDR3 size: 17 residues. CDR1 LNHDA and CDR2 SQIVND come from the germline V gene (reference sequence). V was cut by 5 bases and J by 3 bases, with 20 bases left in between. CDR3 residues: CASSYPPASGFYNEQFF. The CDR3, as DNA: TGTGCCAGTAGTTACCCCCCGGCCAGCGGGTTCTACAATGAGCAGTTCTTC.

The gene calls are TRBV5-1 and TRBJ1-1; TRBD1 matches 7 bases. The CDR3 totals 17 residues. The J segment lost 1 base and the V segment lost 1 base, leaving 10 bases of the junction unmatched. CDR1 SGHRS and CDR2 YFSETQ come from the germline V gene. Written as DNA, the CDR3 is TGCGCCAGCAGCTTGCGGTACAGGGGCTCGCCGAACACTGAAGCTTTCTTT. Translation gives CASSLRYRGSPNTEAFF.

This clone has a single count. The genes are TRBV19 and TRBJ2-3; possible D gene TRBD1, 6 bases. Germline loops: CDR1 LNHDA, CDR2 SQIVND (reference sequence). This CDR3 region has 14 residues. Trimming shortened V by 3 bases and J by 4 bases, and 11 bases separated the two germline ends. Here the CDR3 reads CASSMGASPDTQYF. The CDR3 DNA is TGTGCCAGTAGTATGGGGGCTAGCCCAGATACGCAGTATTTT.

There are a few counts of this clone. This rearrangement joins TRBV29-1 to TRBJ1-1; 10 positions agree with TRBD1. The CDR3 sequence is 13 residues long. The V gene end was trimmed by 5 bases and the J gene end by 3 bases; junction bases not matched to a gene: 3. Germline CDR1 is SQVTM and CDR2 is ANQGSEA. CDR3: CSVRDRGDTEAFF. The CDR3 bases are TGCAGCGTTAGGGACAGGGGTGACACTGAAGCTTTCTTT.

The CDR3 sequence: CASSGDGHTEAFF. For the CDR3, the DNA is TGTGCCAGCAGCGGGGACGGACACACTGAAGCTTTCTTT. The J gene is TRBJ1-1, the V gene TRBV5-5, with D perhaps TRBD1 (5 bases). V lost 4 bases and J 3 bases, leaving 10 bases between the germline ends. From germline, CDR1 is SGHKS and CDR2 YYEKEE (reference sequence). There are 13 residues in the CDR3.

This chain connects TRBV28 to TRBJ1-1; the match to TRBD1 covers 7 bases. The V and J ends lost 5 bases and 0 bases, in that order; junction bases with no gene match: 6. The CDR3 contains 15 residues. From germline, CDR1 is MDHEN and CDR2 SYDVKM. CDR3 DNA: TGTGCCAGCAGTAGGAAGGGGGCGATGAACACTGAAGCTTTCTTT. Protein sequence: CASSRKGAMNTEAFF.

This rearrangement joins TRBV11-3 to TRBJ2-1; D is possibly TRBD2 (6 bases). The CDR3 is 16 residues long. From germline, CDR1 is SGHNT and CDR2 YENEEA. Trimming took 5 bases from V and 7 from J, leaving 21 bases between them. The DNA for the CDR3 is TGTGCCAGCAGCCCCGGATCGGGAGAGTGGTTAAATGAGCAGTTCTTC. Translated: CASSPGSGEWLNEQFF.

The chain carries TRBV19 and TRBJ2-2; the D is unclear. CDR1 and CDR2 (germline): LNHDA, SQIVND (reference sequence). Trimming pared 7 bases from V and 3 bases from J, leaving 15 bases between. CDR3 length equals 15 residues. DNA of the CDR3: TGTGCCAGTAACGGAATCCGGATCGACACCGGGGAGCTGTTTTTT. Its translation: CASNGIRIDTGELFF. The full variable domain, rest sourced from reference TRBV19 and TRBJ2-2, is DGGITQSPKYLFRKEGQNVTLSCEQNLNHDAMYWYRQDPGQGLRLIYYSQIVNDFQKGDIAEGYSVSREKKESFPLTVTSAQKNPTAFYLCASNGIRIDTGELFFGEGSRLTVL.

The chain joins TRBV7-9 to TRBJ1-1, with no clear D. Looked up from germline, CDR1 is SEHNR and CDR2 is FQNEAQ (reference sequence). The CDR3 extends over 15 amino acids. Trimming removed 1 base at V and 4 bases at J, with 13 bases between. CDR3 bases: TGTGCCAGCAGCTTAGGGCTGGCCGAAGGCACTGAAGCTTTCTTT. Translation: CASSLGLAEGTEAFF.